This section outlines one TCR beta chain sequence together with its context. The data stem from a study of CD8 T cells in Susac syndrome. Trimming removed 4 bases from V and 1 base from J, with 1 base in between. Germline lookup yields CDR1 SQVTM and CDR2 ANQGSEA. There are 10 residues in the CDR3. Negative isolation was used for CD8+ and CD4+ T cells and FACS enrichment for TEMRA cells. A quantity of about 0.5 to 1 ug RNA underwent reverse transcription using random hexamers. By means of immunoSEQ multiplex PCR, TCR beta CDR3 spanning 54 Vbeta and 13 Jbeta underwent amplification. TCRdb re-analysed the immunoSEQ multiplex PCR reads in MiXCR, keeping a single row per CDR3 protein. The data show 100,000 to 150,000 distinct CDR3 sequences, about 95% seen once.

Input material: CD4+ T cells from PBMCs. The source is a human donor with multiple sclerosis. V is TRBV29-1 and J is TRBJ1-1; unclear D gene. The CDR3 protein is CSVGNTEAFF. CDR3 sequence (DNA): TGCAGCGTTGGGAACACTGAAGCTTTCTTT. The full variable domain, completed using reference TRBV29-1 and TRBJ1-1, is SAVISQKPSRDICQRGTSLTIQCQVDSQVTMMFWYRQQPGQSLTLIATANQGSEATYESGFVIDKFPISRPNLTFSTLTVSNMSPEDSSIYLCSVGNTEAFFGQGTRLTVV.